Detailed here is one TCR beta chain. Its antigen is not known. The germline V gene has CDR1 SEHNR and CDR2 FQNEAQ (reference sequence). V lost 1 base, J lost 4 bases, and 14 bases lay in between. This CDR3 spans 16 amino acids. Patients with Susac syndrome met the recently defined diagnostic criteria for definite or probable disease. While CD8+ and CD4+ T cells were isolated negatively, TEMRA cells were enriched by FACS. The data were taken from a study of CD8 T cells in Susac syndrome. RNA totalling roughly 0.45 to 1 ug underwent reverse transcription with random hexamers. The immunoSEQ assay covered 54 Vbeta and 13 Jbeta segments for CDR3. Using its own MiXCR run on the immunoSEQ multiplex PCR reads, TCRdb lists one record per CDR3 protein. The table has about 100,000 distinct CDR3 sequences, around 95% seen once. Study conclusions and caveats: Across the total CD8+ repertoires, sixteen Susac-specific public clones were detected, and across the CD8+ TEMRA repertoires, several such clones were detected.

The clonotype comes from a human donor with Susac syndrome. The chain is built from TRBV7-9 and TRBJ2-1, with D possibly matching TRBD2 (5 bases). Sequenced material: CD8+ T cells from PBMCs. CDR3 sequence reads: CASSLGGGPPYNEQFF. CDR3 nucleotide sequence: TGTGCCAGCAGCTTAGGCGGAGGCCCCCCTTACAATGAGCAGTTCTTC.